The next 18 T cell receptor beta chains were all read from a single sample in a study of T cells in Graves' hyperthyroidism and ophthalmopathy. TCR beta CDR3 regions were amplified from RNA. The TCR CDR3 first-round RT-PCR relied on the HTBI primer set. From the multiplex PCR reads, TCRdb called clonotypes with MiXCR, one entry per CDR3 protein. Of fewer than 450,000 distinct CDR3 sequences in the sample, approximately 18% were seen once. The sample taken for sequencing was blood. These receptors came from a woman in her twenties or thirties with Graves' hyperthyroidism that later progressed to Graves' ophthalmopathy.

This clonotype has just a few counts. The genes are TRBV20-1 and TRBJ1-6; possibly TRBD1 for D (5 bases). Between the trimmed V and J ends, which lost 4 bases and 0 bases, there was a span of 16 bases. The CDR3 spans 17 residues. CDR1 is DFQATT, CDR2 SNEGSKA, per germline (reference sequence). CDR3 region: CSAIRDFRSSYNSPLHF. CDR3 bases: TGCAGTGCTATCCGGGACTTTCGTAGCTCCTATAATTCACCCCTCCACTTT.

This clonotype was recorded at least ten times. V usage is TRBV12-3 or TRBV12-4 and J usage is TRBJ2-2; a possible D gene is TRBD2 (5 bases). Between the trimmed V and J ends, which lost 6 bases and 5 bases, there was a span of 16 bases. The CDR3 runs 15 residues. The CDR3 protein is CASSLMGSGTGELFF. The CDR3 DNA follows: TGTGCCAGCAGCCTAATGGGGTCGGGGACCGGGGAGCTGTTTTTT.

This clonotype was detected only a few times. This chain connects TRBV29-1 to TRBJ2-7, with TRBD1 matching over 7 bases. V lost 3 bases, J lost 4 bases, and 9 bases stayed unmatched. CDR3 size: 14 residues. CDR1 and CDR2 (germline): SQVTM, ANQGSEA. CDR3 in amino acids: CSVEIIGGVYEQYF. In DNA form, the CDR3 reads TGCAGCGTTGAGATCATAGGGGGCGTATACGAGCAGTACTTC.

This clonotype was found many times. CDR3 sequence reads: CASSNHRDMNTEAFF. DNA for the CDR3: TGTGCCAGCTCAAATCACAGGGATATGAACACTGAAGCTTTCTTT. The chain couples TRBV18 to TRBJ1-1; a weak D match, TRBD1 (6 bases). V was trimmed by 5 bases and J by 0 bases, leaving 13 bases between them. The CDR3 contains 15 residues. Germline CDR1 KGHSH, CDR2 LQKENI.

This clonotype has a count of ten or more. Its ends do not fully match the called genes, so a read error is possible. The chain recombines TRBV13 with TRBJ2-5; perhaps D is TRBD1 or TRBD2 (5 bases each). Germline lookup yields CDR1 PRHDT and CDR2 FYEKMQ (reference sequence). This CDR3 spans 14 amino acids. The CDR3 bases are TGTGCCAGCAGCTTAGTGGGGGTCCAAGAGACCCAGCACTTC. This translates into CASSLVGVQETQHF.

A few counts support this clonotype. A read error is possible here, since a much larger clone lies one base away. The V gene is TRBV28, the J gene TRBJ2-7; the D gene is possibly TRBD2 (6 bases). This CDR3 region has 14 residues. Looked up from germline, CDR1 is MDHEN and CDR2 is SYDVKM. Trimming left V 7 bases short and J 7 bases short, with 20 bases between. The CDR3 bases are TGTGCCAGCAATTTTTCAGCGGGTCTTGGAGAGCAGTACTTC. Translation: CASNFSAGLGEQYF.

The chain uses TRBV24-1 and TRBJ2-7, with 11 bases matching TRBD1. The length of the CDR3 is 19 residues. The ends lost 8 bases at V and 3 bases at J; junction bases unmatched: 20. CDR1 and CDR2 (germline): KGHDR, SFDVKD. CDR3 amino acids: CATTDEGQGAESSSYEQYF. The CDR3 DNA sequence: TGTGCCACCACCGACGAAGGACAGGGGGCCGAAAGCTCTAGCTACGAGCAGTACTTC.

This clonotype was seen only a few times. The chain joins TRBV5-1 to TRBJ2-7; the match to TRBD2 covers 11 bases. This CDR3 spans 18 amino acids. V was clipped by 4 bases and J by 1 base; unmatched bases: 13. Germline CDR1 SGHRS, CDR2 YFSETQ. CDR3 in DNA: TGCGCCAGCAGCCGGGGGGGACTAGCGGCGAGTAGATCCTACGAGCAGTACTTC. Its protein is CASSRGGLAASRSYEQYF.

At least ten counts were recorded for this clonotype. The chain combines TRBV7-2 with TRBJ1-1; D is unresolved. Germline CDR1 and CDR2: SGHTA and FQGNSA. The CDR3 length is 13 residues. Trimming took off 5 bases at V and 4 bases at J, with 11 bases between the two ends. The CDR3 protein is CASSPARVTEAFF. The CDR3 region has the DNA TGTGCCAGCAGCCCGGCGAGGGTCACTGAAGCTTTCTTT.

The J gene is TRBJ1-4, the V gene TRBV3-1; D not certain. With 2 bases removed from V and 4 bases from J, the gap between germline ends came to 14 bases. The CDR3 totals 16 residues. The germline CDR1 and CDR2 sequences are LGHDT and YNNKEL (reference sequence). The CDR3 nucleotides are TGTGCCAGCAGCCAATTTGCAGTCAGCTTTAATGAAAAACTGTTTTTT. As protein: CASSQFAVSFNEKLFF.

V is TRBV20-1 and J is TRBJ2-7, with 8 bases matching TRBD1. The length of the CDR3 is 14 residues. Germline assignment: CDR1 DFQATT and CDR2 SNEGSKA (reference sequence). V lost 0 bases to trimming and J lost 2 bases; unmatched junction nucleotides: 3. Written as DNA, the CDR3 is TGCAGTGCTAGAGATTTGACAGGGGCCTACGAGCAGTACTTC. Its translation: CSARDLTGAYEQYF.

This clonotype was counted at least ten times. The rearrangement uses TRBV28 and TRBJ2-6; no clear D gene. Germline CDR1 is MDHEN and CDR2 is SYDVKM. V was shortened by 9 bases and J by 3 bases, with 12 bases between the two germline ends. The length of the CDR3 is 14 residues. CDR3 sequence reads: CASGRPGGANVLTF. DNA of the CDR3: TGTGCCAGTGGGCGCCCAGGTGGGGCCAACGTCCTGACTTTC.

The chain is built from TRBV5-1 and TRBJ2-2, with TRBD2 matching over 8 bases. Germline values: CDR1 SGHRS, CDR2 YFSETQ. The CDR3 runs 16 residues. Losses at the gene ends were 0 bases for V and 4 bases for J; bases not matched to a gene: 5. For the CDR3, the DNA is TGCGCCAGCAGCTTGGGACTAGCGACCATCACCGGGGAGCTGTTTTTT. Protein product: CASSLGLATITGELFF.

The table lists this clonotype with many counts. The V call is TRBV19, the J call TRBJ1-1; D gene uncertain. Trimming shortened V by 2 bases and J by 5 bases, and 15 bases separated the two germline ends. The CDR3 is 15 amino acids. Germline V gene sequence: CDR1 LNHDA, CDR2 SQIVND (reference sequence). The CDR3 region has the DNA TGTGCCAGTAGTATAATTCCGCGACCTGGTACTGAAGCTTTCTTT. It translates to CASSIIPRPGTEAFF.

Many counts were recorded for this clonotype. The rearrangement joins TRBV6-9 to TRBJ1-6, with 9 nucleotides matching TRBD1. V shed 4 bases and J 9 bases; nucleotides not matched to a gene: 7. This CDR3 is 15 amino acids long. Germline V gene lookup returns CDR1 MNHGY and CDR2 SVAAGI. Here the CDR3 DNA reads TGTGCCAGCAGTTCCATGGGACAGGGAGGTTCACCCCTCCACTTT. Translated: CASSSMGQGGSPLHF.

This clonotype has a count of ten or more. The chain joins TRBV12-3 or TRBV12-4 to TRBJ1-4; TRBD1 might be the D (6 bases). V was trimmed by 7 bases and J by 3 bases, leaving 12 bases between them. This CDR3 has 14 amino acids. This CDR3 reads CASTETGANEKLFF. The DNA for the CDR3 is TGTGCCAGCACCGAGACAGGAGCTAATGAAAAACTGTTTTTT.

The V gene is TRBV2, the J gene TRBJ2-1; 8 bases align to TRBD1. Trimming at V came to 1 base and at J to 4 bases, leaving 12 bases not matched to a gene. This CDR3 has 18 amino acids. The germline CDR1 and CDR2 sequences are SNHLY and FYNNEI. CDR3 region: CASSEVGQGAMAYNEQFF. The CDR3 DNA is TGTGCCAGCAGTGAAGTCGGGCAGGGGGCGATGGCGTACAATGAGCAGTTCTTC.

This clonotype was recorded at least ten times. The chain has TRBV12-3 or TRBV12-4 and TRBJ2-7; a possible D gene is TRBD1 (6 bases). This CDR3 is 12 amino acids long. Trimming removed 6 bases at V and 7 bases at J, with 13 bases between. The CDR3 coding sequence is TGTGCCAGCAGAGAATCGACAGGAGAGCAGTACTTC. Translating it yields CASRESTGEQYF.